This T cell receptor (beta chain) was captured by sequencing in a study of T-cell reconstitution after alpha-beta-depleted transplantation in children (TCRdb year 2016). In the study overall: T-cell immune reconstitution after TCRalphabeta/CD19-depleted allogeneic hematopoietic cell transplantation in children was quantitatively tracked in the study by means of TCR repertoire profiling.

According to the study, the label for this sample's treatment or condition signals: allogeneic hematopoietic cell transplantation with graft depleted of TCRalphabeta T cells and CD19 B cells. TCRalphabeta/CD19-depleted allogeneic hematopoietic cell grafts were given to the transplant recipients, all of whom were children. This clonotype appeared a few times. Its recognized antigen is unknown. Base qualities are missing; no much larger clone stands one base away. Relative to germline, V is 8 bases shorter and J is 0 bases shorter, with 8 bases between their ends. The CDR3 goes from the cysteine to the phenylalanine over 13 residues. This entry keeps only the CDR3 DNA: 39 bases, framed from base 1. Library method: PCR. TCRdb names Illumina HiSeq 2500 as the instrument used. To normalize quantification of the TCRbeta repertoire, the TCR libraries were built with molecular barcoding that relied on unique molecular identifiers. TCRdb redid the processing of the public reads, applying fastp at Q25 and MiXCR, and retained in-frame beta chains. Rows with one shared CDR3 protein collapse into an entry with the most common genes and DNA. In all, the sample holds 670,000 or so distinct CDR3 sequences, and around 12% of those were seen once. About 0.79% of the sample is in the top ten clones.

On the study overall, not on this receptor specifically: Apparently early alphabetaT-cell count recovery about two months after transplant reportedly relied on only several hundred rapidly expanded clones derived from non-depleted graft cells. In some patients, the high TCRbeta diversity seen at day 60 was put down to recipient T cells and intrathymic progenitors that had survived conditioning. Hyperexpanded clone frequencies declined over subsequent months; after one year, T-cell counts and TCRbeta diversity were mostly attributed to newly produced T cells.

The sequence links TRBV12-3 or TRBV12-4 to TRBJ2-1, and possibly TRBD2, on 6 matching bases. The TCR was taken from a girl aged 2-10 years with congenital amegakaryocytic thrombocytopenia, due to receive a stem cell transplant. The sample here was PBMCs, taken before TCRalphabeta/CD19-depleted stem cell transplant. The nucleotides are TGTGCCAGCTGGCGGGACTCCTACAATGAGCAGTTCTTC. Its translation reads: CASWRDSYNEQFF.